This passage covers 27 T cell receptor beta chains from one sample sequenced in a study of post-analysis software for immune sequencing data. Study observations and caveats: Five TRBV segments appeared more often in patients than in controls, and TRBV5-6, TRBV5-1 and TRBV20-1 were among these.

The TCR beta cDNA libraries contained unique molecular identifiers. TCRdb recomputed calls from the PCR reads with MiXCR, one row per CDR3 protein. The sample carries 150,000 to 200,000 distinct CDR3 sequences, over 25% recorded once. The antigens these receptors bind are not known. The material sequenced was blood. The receptors were sampled from a girl aged 5 to 17 with multiple sclerosis.

Regarding this clonotype: This may stem from a read error, because a much larger clone lies one nucleotide away. This chain uses TRBV10-3 with TRBJ2-7, with TRBD2 matching 10 bases. This CDR3 contains 14 residues. Germline V gene sequence: CDR1 ENHRY, CDR2 SYGVKD. With V trimmed by 8 bases and J by 0 bases, 4 bases remained unmatched. DNA for the CDR3: TGTGCCATCGGGACTAGCGCTACCTCCTACGAGCAGTACTTC. It translates to CAIGTSATSYEQYF.

CDR3 amino acids: CASSLTSGTYEQYF. The CDR3 DNA is TGCGCCAGCAGCTTGACTAGTGGCACCTACGAGCAGTACTTC. The chain is built from TRBV5-1 and TRBJ2-4; tentatively, D is TRBD2 (5 bases). The last part of the DNA fits TRBJ2-7 better; the J call may be wrong. CDR1 is SGHRS and CDR2 is YFSETQ in the germline V gene. The CDR3 is made up of 14 amino acids.

The rearrangement uses TRBV28 and TRBJ2-7; D is possibly TRBD1 (5 bases). Germline V gene lookup returns CDR1 MDHEN and CDR2 SYDVKM. V lost 1 base to trimming and J lost 0 bases, with 13 bases between them. The CDR3 is 16 amino acids. The CDR3 loop reads CASSLSVYRPSYEQYF. In nucleotides, the CDR3 is TGTGCCAGCAGTTTATCCGTTTACAGGCCCTCCTACGAGCAGTACTTC.

Turning to this clonotype: No conserved phenylalanine or tryptophan ends this CDR3, so it is likely a read error. The DNA is omitted, as the CDR3 cannot be located on it reliably, and the CDR3 follows TCRdb's listing. This chain uses TRBV12-3 or TRBV12-4 with TRBJ2-3; the table assigns TRBD2, which was not confirmed against the DNA. A total of 15 residues make up the CDR3, ends included. The chain's CDR3 is CASSSIAGDADVEYS.

This clonotype has just one count. This may be a read error, as it is one base from a much larger clone. The gene calls are TRBV6-5 and TRBJ2-1; the D call may be TRBD1 or TRBD2 (5 bases each). The CDR3 has 16 residues. In germline, CDR1 is MNHEY, CDR2 SVGAGI. Trimming removed 2 bases at V and 4 bases at J, with 15 bases between. The CDR3 is CASSYSLGESYNEQFF. The CDR3 coding sequence is TGTGCCAGCAGTTACAGTTTGGGGGAGTCGTACAATGAGCAGTTCTTC.

This clonotype has a count of ten or more. This sequence joins TRBV2 and TRBJ2-1, with 9 bases aligning to TRBD2. CDR1 SNHLY and CDR2 FYNNEI come from the germline V gene. V was pared by 0 bases and J by 6 bases, with 15 bases of the junction left unmatched. The CDR3 has 19 residues. CDR3 region: CASSEALAGGPLLSNEQFF. As DNA, the CDR3 is TGTGCCAGCAGTGAAGCGCTGGCGGGAGGGCCCTTGCTAAGCAATGAGCAGTTCTTC.

As concerns this clonotype: This may arise from a read error, as a much more abundant clone is one base away. The chain links TRBV10-3 to TRBJ2-5, with unresolved D. Germline CDR1 ENHRY, CDR2 SYGVKD. CDR3 length: 11 residues. The CDR3 sequence is CALSGDSGQYF. The DNA of the CDR3 is TGTGCCCTCAGTGGGGATTCGGGCCAGTACTTC.

The chain carries TRBV9 and TRBJ2-1, with TRBD2 matching 11 bases. The CDR3 loop spans 15 amino acids. V lost 2 bases, J lost 8 bases, and 6 bases stayed unmatched. Looked up from germline, CDR1 is SGDLS and CDR2 is YYNGEE. The CDR3 loop reads CASSVSGRAMDEQFF. CDR3 nucleotides: TGTGCCAGCAGCGTTAGCGGGAGGGCCATGGATGAGCAGTTCTTC.

The gene calls are TRBV9 and TRBJ2-1; D might be TRBD2 (5 bases). The CDR3 is 11 residues long. V was shortened by 7 bases and J by 6 bases, with 8 bases between the two germline ends. CDR1 is SGDLS, CDR2 YYNGEE, per germline. The CDR3 protein is CASSEGNEQFF. Written as DNA, the CDR3 is TGTGCCAGCTCCGAGGGCAATGAGCAGTTCTTC.

This clonotype occurred many times. V gene TRBV12-3 or TRBV12-4 combines with J gene TRBJ2-5; 7 nucleotides line up with TRBD1. Trimming removed 7 bases from V and 3 bases from J; junction bases left unmatched: 8. The CDR3 sequence is 14 residues long. The CDR3 spells CASTDRTGEETQYF. The CDR3 DNA follows: TGTGCCAGCACCGATCGTACAGGGGAAGAGACCCAGTACTTC.

The chain has TRBV28 and TRBJ2-7; the match to TRBD2 covers 10 bases. Germline V gene sequence: CDR1 MDHEN, CDR2 SYDVKM. V shed 5 bases, J shed 6 bases, and the junction held 10 bases outside the gene matches. This CDR3 contains 15 residues. CDR3 protein: CASSDSGRETREQYF. As DNA, the CDR3 is TGTGCCAGCAGTGACAGCGGGAGGGAAACCCGCGAGCAGTACTTC. The whole variable domain, filled in from reference TRBV28 and TRBJ2-7, reads DVKVTQSSRYLVKRTGEKVFLECVQDMDHENMFWYRQDPGLGLRLIYFSYDVKMKEKGDIPEGYSVSREKKERFSLILESASTNQTSMYLCASSDSGRETREQYFGPGTRLTVT.

This clonotype was seen many times. The chain couples TRBV7-3 to TRBJ1-2; D possibly corresponds to TRBD1 (6 bases). Germline V gives CDR1 SGHTA, CDR2 FQGTGA. This CDR3 has 12 residues. V lost 2 bases, J lost 8 bases, and 9 bases lay in between. CDR3 protein: CASSLRGRGYTF. The CDR3 region has the DNA TGTGCCAGCAGCTTACGGGGGCGAGGCTACACCTTC.

Concerning this clonotype: This may be a read error: a much more frequent sequence differs by one nucleotide. The gene calls are TRBV25-1 and TRBJ2-4; unclear D gene. The DNA end lines up better with TRBJ2-7; the J call may be wrong. Looked up from germline, CDR1 is MGHDK and CDR2 is SYGVNS. CDR3 length equals 13 residues. The CDR3 spells CASSEALGHEQYF. DNA of the CDR3: TGTGCCAGCAGTGAAGCCCTAGGGCACGAGCAGTACTTC.

This clonotype was counted between two and nine times. The J gene is TRBJ1-2, the V gene TRBV28, with D tentatively TRBD1 (6 bases). This CDR3 comprises 14 residues. The V gene's germline CDR1 is MDHEN and CDR2 SYDVKM. Trimming stripped 8 bases from V and 7 bases from J, with 20 bases between. Here the CDR3 DNA reads TGTGCCAGCGGCTCCCGGGACATAGTCGCTGGCTACACCTTC. Protein: CASGSRDIVAGYTF.

Points on this clonotype: A much larger clone lies a single base off, so this may be a read error. Without the conserved terminal phenylalanine or tryptophan, this CDR3 likely stems from a read error. The gene calls are TRBV9 and TRBJ2-4; possible D gene TRBD1, 5 bases. The DNA matches TRBJ2-7 better at its end, which makes the J call doubtful. The CDR3 runs to 14 residues. Germline CDR1 is SGDLS and CDR2 is YYNGEE. CDR3 amino acids: CASSVQGLPVEQYY. CDR3 nucleotide sequence: TGTGCCAGCAGCGTACAGGGTCTCCCCGTCGAGCAGTACTAC.

The chain employs TRBV15 and TRBJ2-7; a weak D match, TRBD2 (6 bases). The ends were cut back, 0 bases at V and 4 bases at J, with 16 bases in the middle. The CDR3 runs 16 residues. Germline V gene lookup returns CDR1 LNHNV and CDR2 YYDKDF (reference sequence). The CDR3 is CATSRDRSGAIYEQYF. The CDR3 DNA reads as TGTGCCACCAGCAGAGATCGGTCGGGAGCGATATACGAGCAGTACTTC.

The DNA of the CDR3 is TGTGCTAGTGGTCCCGCGCAACAGGGGGTAATTGGCTACACCTTC. It codes for CASGPAQQGVIGYTF. This sequence joins TRBV12-5 and TRBJ1-2, with 8 bases that match TRBD1. The CDR3 length is 15 residues. With V trimmed by 5 bases and J by 7 bases, 12 bases remained unmatched. Germline CDR1 is LGHNT and CDR2 is FRNRAP.

This clonotype was detected only a few times. The rearrangement joins TRBV28 to TRBJ2-3; D is unclear. Germline V gene sequence: CDR1 MDHEN, CDR2 SYDVKM. The V gene lost 2 bases and the J gene lost 8 bases, with 11 bases spanning the gap. There are 13 residues in the CDR3. The CDR3 is CASSLPSDGTQYF. The CDR3 DNA reads TGTGCCAGCAGTTTACCCTCCGATGGTACGCAGTATTTT.

As concerns this clonotype: This could be a read error, since a much larger clone is one nucleotide away. This rearrangement joins TRBV7-4 to TRBJ2-1; D gene unclear. The CDR3 spans 19 residues. CDR1 is SGHVT, CDR2 SQSDAQ, per germline. V lost 2 bases to trimming and J lost 5 bases, with 25 bases between them. CDR3 nucleotides: TGTGCCAGCAGCTTATGGGCGAACGGACCTCAACTCCTTGACAATGAGCAGTTCTTC. It encodes CASSLWANGPQLLDNEQFF. Variable domain in full (rest from reference TRBV7-4 and TRBJ2-1): GAGVSQSPRYKVAKRGRDVALRCDSISGHVTLYWYRQTLGQGSEVLTYSQSDAQRDKSGRPSGRFSAERPERSVSTLKIQRTEQGDSAVYLCASSLWANGPQLLDNEQFFGPGTRLTVL.

The rearrangement links TRBV20-1 to TRBJ1-1, with a weak D call TRBD1 (6 bases). The CDR3 spans 17 residues. The V end was cut by 0 bases, the J end by 5 bases, with 22 bases between. CDR1 and CDR2 from the germline V gene are DFQATT and SNEGSKA (reference sequence). The chain's CDR3 is CSARDMRGKGGWTEAFF. The CDR3 coding sequence is TGCAGTGCTAGAGATATGAGGGGCAAAGGGGGTTGGACTGAAGCTTTCTTT.

This clonotype turned up a few times. The gene calls are TRBV20-1 and TRBJ2-1; 8 bases agree with TRBD2. Germline V lookup: CDR1 DFQATT, CDR2 SNEGSKA (reference sequence). The CDR3 is 15 amino acids. After removal of 6 bases from V and 9 bases from J, the junction contained 16 bases not matched to a gene. DNA of the CDR3: TGCAGTGCCCCAAAGGGCCAGATTCGGGGGGGTGAGCAGTTCTTC. It codes for CSAPKGQIRGGEQFF.

This clonotype was detected a few times. V is TRBV15 and J is TRBJ2-5, with TRBD2 matching over 10 bases. The CDR3 has 16 residues. Trimming cost V 3 bases and J 11 bases; bases outside gene matches: 15. Germline loops: CDR1 LNHNV, CDR2 YYDKDF (reference sequence). The CDR3 coding sequence is TGTGCCACCAGCAGGCCCCTAGCGGGAGTAGTCAATGAGCAGTACTTC. As protein: CATSRPLAGVVNEQYF.

This clonotype showed up just a few times. The V call is TRBV20-1, the J call TRBJ1-5; D uncertain. Trimming took 2 bases from V and 5 from J, leaving 16 bases between them. CDR3 size: 15 residues. Germline CDR1 DFQATT, CDR2 SNEGSKA (reference sequence). For the CDR3, the DNA is TGCAGTGCTAGAAAGGAGGGTGGAAGGTATCAGCCCCAGCATTTT. Encoded protein: CSARKEGGRYQPQHF.

For this clonotype: Since a much larger clone is just one base distant, this may be a read error. V gene TRBV29-1 combines with J gene TRBJ2-6; the D gene is possibly TRBD1 (6 bases). Germline V gives CDR1 SQVTM, CDR2 ANQGSEA. This CDR3 is 14 amino acids long. CDR3 sequence reads: CSAGSGAGANVPTF. DNA for the CDR3: TGCAGCGCCGGTTCAGGGGCCGGGGCCAACGTCCCGACTTTC.

The V call is TRBV6-6, the J call TRBJ2-4; TRBD2 might be the D (6 bases). The J call is uncertain, as TRBJ2-7 better fits the DNA end. CDR3 size: 14 residues. CDR1 and CDR2 (germline): MNHNY, SVGAGI (reference sequence). The CDR3 DNA sequence: TGTGCCAGCACCCTTAGCGGAAGGCCCTACGAGCAGTACTTC. Translation: CASTLSGRPYEQYF.

With regard to this clonotype: A much larger clone is a single base away; this may be a read error. The chain recombines TRBV4-1 with TRBJ2-1, with TRBD2 identical over 7 bases. Gene TRBJ2-7 matches the end of the DNA better, so the J call may be wrong. This CDR3 is 16 amino acids long. Germline values: CDR1 MGHRA, CDR2 YSYEKL. Here the CDR3 DNA reads TGCGCCAGCAGCCATTTGACGGGAGGAAACTACAATGAGCAGTACTTC. Encoded protein: CASSHLTGGNYNEQYF.

The table lists this clonotype with many counts. The V and J genes are TRBV10-2 and TRBJ2-1; D gene unclear. CDR3 size: 11 residues. Per the germline V gene, CDR1 is WSHSY and CDR2 is SAAADI. Trimming cost V 8 bases and J 8 bases, with 10 bases left between them. The CDR3 DNA reads TGCGCCAGCCATGAAGGTTATGAGCAGTTCTTC. Protein: CASHEGYEQFF.